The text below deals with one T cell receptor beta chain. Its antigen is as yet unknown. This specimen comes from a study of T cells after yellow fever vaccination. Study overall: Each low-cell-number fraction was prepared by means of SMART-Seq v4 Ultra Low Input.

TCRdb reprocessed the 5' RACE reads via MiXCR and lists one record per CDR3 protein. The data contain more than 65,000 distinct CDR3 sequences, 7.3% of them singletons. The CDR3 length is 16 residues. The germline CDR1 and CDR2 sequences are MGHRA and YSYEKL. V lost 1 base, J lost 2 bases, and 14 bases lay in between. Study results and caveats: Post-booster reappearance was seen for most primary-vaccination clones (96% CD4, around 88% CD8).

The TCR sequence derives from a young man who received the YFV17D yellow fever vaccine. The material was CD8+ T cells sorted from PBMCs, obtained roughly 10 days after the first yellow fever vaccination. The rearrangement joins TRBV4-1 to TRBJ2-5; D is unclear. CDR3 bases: TGCGCCAGCAGCCAAGGTCACTCCGAGTTTCAAGAGACCCAGTACTTC. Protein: CASSQGHSEFQETQYF.